This T cell receptor (beta chain) was sequenced during a study of cytomegalovirus exposure and HLA in healthy donors listed by TCRdb under 2017. Notes on the research overall: According to an earlier analysis of 587 of the donors, about 179 million T cells yielded 117 million unique TCR beta sequences and 276 Gb of sequence data. Approximately 310 gigabases of sequencing data and 70 million to 85 million unique TCR sequences were included in an early release covering 550 to 650 HLA-typed donors. Of the approximately 400 genotyped donors, 65% to 90% fell in the genetic ancestry cluster associated with self-reported Caucasian donors. The study was designed to test whether signatures of past pathogen exposure could be identified by cataloging public T cell receptors. The study used immunosequencing to profile the T cell repertoires of approximately 640 subjects and linked those repertoires to cytomegalovirus serostatus. In addition to the first cohort of 666 subjects, a separate validation cohort of over 90 different subjects was used. The study combined high-throughput TCR immunosequencing, statistical association of individual TCRs with disease status, and machine learning to predict cytomegalovirus infection status. In a later analysis, previously published TCR beta repertoires from fewer than 750 donors were re-analyzed and high-resolution HLA genotyping was added so that TCR occurrence patterns could be studied. Rather than drawing on any new phenotypic data, the later analysis identified candidate immune exposures from TCR beta sequences and the way those sequences occurred across donors. An earlier analysis of approximately 640 of the donors applied high-throughput TCR beta sequencing to assess whether each TCR beta V gene segment acted as functional or pseudogenic. Donor age, sex, ethnicity and CMV serostatus were collected together with the repertoire data. Genome-wide SNP genotypes for about 65% of the 666 donors were used in a later genetic analysis, which treated that subset as a discovery cohort. Every discovery cohort repertoire had been produced on one sequencing platform. Both class I and class II loci were covered by HLA typing, at four-digit resolution. The number of typed donors differed by locus: roughly 629-630 for A, B, C, DRB1 and DQB1; approximately 520 for DQA1; 600 to 610 for DPA1; and approximately 450 for DPB1. Because of strong linkage in the cohort, five DR-DQ haplotypes were treated as single units for association and clustering. Across around 400 genotyped donors of the cohort, an average of about 240,000 unique TCR beta nucleotide sequences per donor were sequenced, and approximately 17% of those sequences were non-productive.

This clone was found once. This clone's antigen is unknown. It has no much larger one-base neighbor in the sample; base qualities were not kept. The CDR3 measures 12 amino acids from cysteine to phenylalanine. Here the CDR3 DNA is all that survives: 36 bases in frame from base 1. The junction shows trimming of 4 bases on V and 7 bases on J, and the gene matches do not reach 4 bases of it. Reading the germline V gene gives CDR1 SGHAT and CDR2 FQNNGV. Library method: the immunoSEQ multiplex PCR assay. The multiplex PCR relied on a mix of 60 forward primers for TCR Vbeta segments and 13 reverse primers for TCR Jbeta segments. Amplification of the CDR3 region of rearranged TCR beta genes was performed with a multiplex PCR assay on genomic DNA. On the Illumina HiSeq System, the amplified TCR beta libraries were sequenced as 87-base-pair reads. The study's processing was this. A later analysis counted approximately 74 million unique TCR beta chains across the 600 to 850 repertoires, and about 10 million of these chains were shared by at least two donors. Raw reads were error-corrected and collapsed into unique sequences with a nearest-neighbor algorithm that merged closely related sequences to remove PCR and sequencing errors. V, D and J gene segments were assigned by aligning CDR3 sequences to IMGT reference sequences. For a sequence to be retained, a match of at least six nucleotides was required to both a V gene segment and a J gene segment. A rearrangement was called productive if the CDR3 had no stop codons and remained in frame with V and J, and every other rearrangement was called non-productive. CDR3 was defined by IMGT convention, running from the second conserved V-encoded cysteine to the conserved J-encoded phenylalanine. In an earlier analysis of roughly 610 of the donors, sequences lacking an unambiguous match to a single V gene segment were excluded. In an earlier analysis of some 590 of the donors, a V segment was called functional when productive rearrangements were above 56.7%, and segregating when the standard deviation between donors exceeded 5%. A statistical classification framework was developed to diagnose cytomegalovirus status using the catalog of TCR beta chain sequences. In a later analysis, V and J genes were assigned by comparing TCR nucleotide sequences against IMGT/GENE-DB human TR gene sequences. In a later analysis, CDR3 sequences and most-parsimonious VDJ recombination scenarios were assigned using the TCRdist pipeline. In a later analysis, every TCR beta chain was defined by the combination of its CDR3 amino acid sequence and its V-gene family, and reads without a unique V-gene family were dropped. A later analysis removed 450 to 600 highly shared, low-generation-probability nucleotide sequences to deal with suspected cross-contamination and a sequencing artifact. In a later analysis, a clonal expansion index was calculated for each public chain from normalized within-repertoire ranks of inferred template counts. A later analysis computed generation probabilities with a VDJ recombination model fitted to out-of-frame rearrangements, and checked the results against IGoR. In a later analysis, TCR-TCR, TCR-HLA and TCR-CMV co-occurrence was scored with hypergeometric tests, and a repertoire-size bias correction was applied to TCR pairs. To estimate false discovery rates, a later analysis permuted the HLA or CMV assignments 20 times. In a later analysis, co-occurring TCRs were grouped using DBSCAN, with TCRdist sequence similarity added in when clustering inside HLA-allele-positive subsets. Repertoires with fewer than 30,000 or more than 120,000 public chains, plus five repertoires with anomalous nucleotide sharing, were excluded from co-occurrence clustering. TCRdb retrieved this table from immuneACCESS and kept in-frame rearrangements only. Not all clones are present; in checked studies, unresolved V genes account for under half, and no reason is known for the remainder. V, J and clone size derive from that table, while D and trimming were established from the DNA sequence. For this sample there are roughly 150,000 clones; just under 75% appear just once. Of the sample, 1.6% falls within the top ten clones.

Overall study results and their limits: Fewer than 20 rarely observed V segments, including chromosome 9 orphons, were excluded from the earlier analysis of several hundred of the donors because counts were too low. CMV serostatus was the only immune exposure information available for the cohort. According to the authors, the approach could potentially be generalized to other disease states and immunological phenotypes. Linkage disequilibrium might explain the correlated functional status among segregating V segments, but an unknown experimental factor could not be excluded. A further reported finding was that TCR beta sequences accurately predicted the HLA-A and HLA-B alleles for most subjects in the first cohort. A later analysis found that most CMV-associated TCR beta chains appeared HLA-restricted, with HLA associations seemingly driven largely by CMV exposure. A cluster of highly shared sequence variants was judged likely to represent a technical artifact of the sequencing pipeline. Most TCR sequences were seen in very few donors, while some public TCRs were found in many individuals. Because HLA typing was unavailable for some donors at each locus, only the typed subset was used in association tests. In vitro tests confirmed that a few of the cytomegalovirus-associated TCR beta chains recognize cytomegalovirus antigens. Roughly uniform sequencing depth across donors was assumed in presence/absence analyses, although this assumption may not hold. A later genetic analysis associated a missense DCLRE1C variant with V-gene and J-gene trimming of TCR beta chains, and an independent cohort replicated the association. A later analysis found that HLA-associated TCR beta chains were more clonally expanded and had lower generation probabilities than equally common non-associated chains. Because the 87-base-pair reads could not distinguish some IMGT-functional V segments, including TRBV6-2 and TRBV6-3, those segments were excluded. Broadly in line with IMGT annotations, most TCR beta V segments showed up in productive rearrangements about 87% or about 30% of the time in an earlier analysis of 587 of the donors. When HLA alleles, especially DR and DQ, strongly co-occurred, TCR associations were difficult to assign to individual alleles. The classifier was reported to diagnose cytomegalovirus status with high specificity and sensitivity in both the original cohort and the validation cohort. Specific HLA alleles were associated with some 15,000 TCR beta sequences at a false discovery rate of 0.05 in a later analysis. In a later analysis, TCR association rates were found to vary across HLA loci, with the most associated TCRs seen for DRB1 alleles and the fewest for HLA-C alleles. In this cohort, only TCR beta chains were sequenced, and detectable features were limited by the absence of alpha or paired-chain data. A total of some 180 TCR beta chains were listed by the study as associated with cytomegalovirus. Compared with the roughly 720-donor mean, donors in an Asian-associated ancestry cluster had fewer N-insertions in productive TCRs, according to a later genetic analysis. According to a later analysis, parvovirus B19, influenza, CMV and Epstein-Barr virus appeared linked to several top co-occurrence clusters.

The cohort consisted of approximately 690 healthy bone marrow donors. At the time of sampling, all cohort members were nominally healthy, though unrecorded immune exposures were likely present. The donor was CMV seronegative and was included in the group of 352 seronegative cohort members. Every donor gave a peripheral blood sample, and the peripheral blood mononuclear cells from that sample were used for TCR beta sequencing. Genomic DNA was extracted from the blood cell samples with the Qiagen DNeasy Blood Extraction Kit. This chain is built from TRBV11-2 and TRBJ2-7, with TRBD2 matching 7 junction bases. What was sequenced was PBMCs. The clonotype was recovered from a young woman in good health and CMV-seronegative. This receptor carries the CDR3 CASSSLAREQYF. The sequenced DNA is TGTGCCAGCAGCTCACTAGCGAGAGAGCAGTACTTC.